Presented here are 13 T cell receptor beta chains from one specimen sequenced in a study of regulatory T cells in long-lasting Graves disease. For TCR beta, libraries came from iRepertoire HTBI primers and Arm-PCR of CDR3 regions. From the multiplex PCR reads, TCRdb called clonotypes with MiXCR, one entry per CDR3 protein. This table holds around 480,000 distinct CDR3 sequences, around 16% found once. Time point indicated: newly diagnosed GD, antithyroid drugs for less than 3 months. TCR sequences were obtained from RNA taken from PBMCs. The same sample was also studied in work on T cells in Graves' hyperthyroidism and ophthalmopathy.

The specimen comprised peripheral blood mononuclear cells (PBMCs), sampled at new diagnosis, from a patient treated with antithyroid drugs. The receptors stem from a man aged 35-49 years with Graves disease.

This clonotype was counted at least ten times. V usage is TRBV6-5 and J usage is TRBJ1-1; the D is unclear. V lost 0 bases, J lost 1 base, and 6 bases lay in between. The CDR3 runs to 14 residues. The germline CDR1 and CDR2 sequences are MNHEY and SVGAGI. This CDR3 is CASSYSTGNTEAFF. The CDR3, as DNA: TGTGCCAGCAGTTACTCGACGGGGAACACTGAAGCTTTCTTT.

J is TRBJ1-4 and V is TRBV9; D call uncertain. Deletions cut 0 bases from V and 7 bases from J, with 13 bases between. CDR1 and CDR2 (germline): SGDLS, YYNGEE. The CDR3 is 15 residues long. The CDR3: CASSVDKGWGEKLFF. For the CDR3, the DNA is TGTGCCAGCAGCGTAGATAAAGGGTGGGGTGAAAAACTGTTTTTT.

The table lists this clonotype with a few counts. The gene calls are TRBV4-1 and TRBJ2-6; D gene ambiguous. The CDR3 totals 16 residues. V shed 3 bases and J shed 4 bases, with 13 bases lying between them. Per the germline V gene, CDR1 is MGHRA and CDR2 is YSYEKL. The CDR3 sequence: CASSHDRTAGANVLTF. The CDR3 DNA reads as TGCGCCAGCAGCCACGATCGAACAGCCGGGGCCAACGTCCTGACTTTC.

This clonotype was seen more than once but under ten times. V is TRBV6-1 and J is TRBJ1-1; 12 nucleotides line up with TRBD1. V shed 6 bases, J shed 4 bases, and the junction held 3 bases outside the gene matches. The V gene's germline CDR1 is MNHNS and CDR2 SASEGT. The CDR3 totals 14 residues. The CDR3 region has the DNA TGTGCCAGCAGGGGACAGGGGGCGACCACTGAAGCTTTCTTT. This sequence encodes CASRGQGATTEAFF.

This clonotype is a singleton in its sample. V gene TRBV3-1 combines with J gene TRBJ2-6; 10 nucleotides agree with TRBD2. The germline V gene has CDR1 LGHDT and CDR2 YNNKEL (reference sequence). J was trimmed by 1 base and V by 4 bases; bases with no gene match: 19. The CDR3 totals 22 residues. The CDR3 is CASSPPSRLAGGFGSGANVLTF. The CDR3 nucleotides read TGTGCCAGCAGCCCTCCCTCTAGACTAGCGGGTGGCTTCGGGTCTGGGGCCAACGTCCTGACTTTC.

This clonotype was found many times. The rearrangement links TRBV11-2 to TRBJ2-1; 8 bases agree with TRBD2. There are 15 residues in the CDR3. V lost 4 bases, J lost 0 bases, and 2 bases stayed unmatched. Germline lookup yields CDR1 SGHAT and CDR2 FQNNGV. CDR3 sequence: CASSWGTSSYNEQFF. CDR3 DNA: TGTGCCAGCAGCTGGGGGACTAGCTCCTACAATGAGCAGTTCTTC.

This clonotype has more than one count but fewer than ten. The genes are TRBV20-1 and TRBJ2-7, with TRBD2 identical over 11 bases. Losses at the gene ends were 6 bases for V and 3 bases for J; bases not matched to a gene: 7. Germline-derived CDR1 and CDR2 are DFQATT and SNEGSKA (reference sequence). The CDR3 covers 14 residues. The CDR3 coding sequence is TGCAGTGCACCTAGCGGGAGGCTCCTCTACGAGCAGTACTTC. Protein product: CSAPSGRLLYEQYF.

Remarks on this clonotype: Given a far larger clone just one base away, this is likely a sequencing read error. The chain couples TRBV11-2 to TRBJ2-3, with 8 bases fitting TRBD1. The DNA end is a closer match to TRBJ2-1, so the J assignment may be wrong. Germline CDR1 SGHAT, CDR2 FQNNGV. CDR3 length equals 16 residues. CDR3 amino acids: CASSSIGTGRSHEQFF. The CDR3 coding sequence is TGTGCCAGCAGTTCCATCGGGACAGGACGCTCCCACGAGCAGTTCTTC.

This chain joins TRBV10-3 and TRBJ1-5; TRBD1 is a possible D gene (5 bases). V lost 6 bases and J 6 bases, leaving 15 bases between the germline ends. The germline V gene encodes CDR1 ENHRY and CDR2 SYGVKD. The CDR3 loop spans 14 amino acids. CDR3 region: CAISVSQGTQPQHF. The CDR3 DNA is TGTGCCATCAGCGTCTCCCAGGGAACTCAGCCCCAGCATTTT.

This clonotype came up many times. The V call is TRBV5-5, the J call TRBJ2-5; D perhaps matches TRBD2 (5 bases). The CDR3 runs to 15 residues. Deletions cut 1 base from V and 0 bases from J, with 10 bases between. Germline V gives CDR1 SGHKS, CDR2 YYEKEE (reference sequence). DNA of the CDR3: TGTGCCAGCAGCTTGATAGCGTCCCACCAAGAGACCCAGTACTTC. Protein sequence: CASSLIASHQETQYF.

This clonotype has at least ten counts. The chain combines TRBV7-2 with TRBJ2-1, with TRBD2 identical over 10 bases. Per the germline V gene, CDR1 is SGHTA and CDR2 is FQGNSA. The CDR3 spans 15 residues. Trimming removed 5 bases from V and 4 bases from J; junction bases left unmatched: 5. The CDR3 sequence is CASSPGTSEYNEQFF. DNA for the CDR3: TGTGCCAGCAGCCCCGGGACTAGCGAATACAATGAGCAGTTCTTC.

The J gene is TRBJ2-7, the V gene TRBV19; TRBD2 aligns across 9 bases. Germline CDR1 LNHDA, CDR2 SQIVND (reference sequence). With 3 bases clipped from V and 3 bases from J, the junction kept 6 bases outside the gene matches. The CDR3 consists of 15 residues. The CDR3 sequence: CASSMTGSGSYEQYF. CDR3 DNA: TGTGCCAGTAGTATGACTGGTAGCGGGAGCTACGAGCAGTACTTC. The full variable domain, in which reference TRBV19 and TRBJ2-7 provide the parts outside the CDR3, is DGGITQSPKYLFRKEGQNVTLSCEQNLNHDAMYWYRQDPGQGLRLIYYSQIVNDFQKGDIAEGYSVSREKKESFPLTVTSAQKNPTAFYLCASSMTGSGSYEQYFGPGTRLTVT.

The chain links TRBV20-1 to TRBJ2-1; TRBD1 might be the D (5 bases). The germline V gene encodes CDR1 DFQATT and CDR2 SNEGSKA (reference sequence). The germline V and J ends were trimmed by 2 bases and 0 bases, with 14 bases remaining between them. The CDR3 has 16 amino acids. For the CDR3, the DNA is TGCAGTGCTAGATCCGACAGCCACCTCTCCTACAATGAGCAGTTCTTC. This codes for CSARSDSHLSYNEQFF.